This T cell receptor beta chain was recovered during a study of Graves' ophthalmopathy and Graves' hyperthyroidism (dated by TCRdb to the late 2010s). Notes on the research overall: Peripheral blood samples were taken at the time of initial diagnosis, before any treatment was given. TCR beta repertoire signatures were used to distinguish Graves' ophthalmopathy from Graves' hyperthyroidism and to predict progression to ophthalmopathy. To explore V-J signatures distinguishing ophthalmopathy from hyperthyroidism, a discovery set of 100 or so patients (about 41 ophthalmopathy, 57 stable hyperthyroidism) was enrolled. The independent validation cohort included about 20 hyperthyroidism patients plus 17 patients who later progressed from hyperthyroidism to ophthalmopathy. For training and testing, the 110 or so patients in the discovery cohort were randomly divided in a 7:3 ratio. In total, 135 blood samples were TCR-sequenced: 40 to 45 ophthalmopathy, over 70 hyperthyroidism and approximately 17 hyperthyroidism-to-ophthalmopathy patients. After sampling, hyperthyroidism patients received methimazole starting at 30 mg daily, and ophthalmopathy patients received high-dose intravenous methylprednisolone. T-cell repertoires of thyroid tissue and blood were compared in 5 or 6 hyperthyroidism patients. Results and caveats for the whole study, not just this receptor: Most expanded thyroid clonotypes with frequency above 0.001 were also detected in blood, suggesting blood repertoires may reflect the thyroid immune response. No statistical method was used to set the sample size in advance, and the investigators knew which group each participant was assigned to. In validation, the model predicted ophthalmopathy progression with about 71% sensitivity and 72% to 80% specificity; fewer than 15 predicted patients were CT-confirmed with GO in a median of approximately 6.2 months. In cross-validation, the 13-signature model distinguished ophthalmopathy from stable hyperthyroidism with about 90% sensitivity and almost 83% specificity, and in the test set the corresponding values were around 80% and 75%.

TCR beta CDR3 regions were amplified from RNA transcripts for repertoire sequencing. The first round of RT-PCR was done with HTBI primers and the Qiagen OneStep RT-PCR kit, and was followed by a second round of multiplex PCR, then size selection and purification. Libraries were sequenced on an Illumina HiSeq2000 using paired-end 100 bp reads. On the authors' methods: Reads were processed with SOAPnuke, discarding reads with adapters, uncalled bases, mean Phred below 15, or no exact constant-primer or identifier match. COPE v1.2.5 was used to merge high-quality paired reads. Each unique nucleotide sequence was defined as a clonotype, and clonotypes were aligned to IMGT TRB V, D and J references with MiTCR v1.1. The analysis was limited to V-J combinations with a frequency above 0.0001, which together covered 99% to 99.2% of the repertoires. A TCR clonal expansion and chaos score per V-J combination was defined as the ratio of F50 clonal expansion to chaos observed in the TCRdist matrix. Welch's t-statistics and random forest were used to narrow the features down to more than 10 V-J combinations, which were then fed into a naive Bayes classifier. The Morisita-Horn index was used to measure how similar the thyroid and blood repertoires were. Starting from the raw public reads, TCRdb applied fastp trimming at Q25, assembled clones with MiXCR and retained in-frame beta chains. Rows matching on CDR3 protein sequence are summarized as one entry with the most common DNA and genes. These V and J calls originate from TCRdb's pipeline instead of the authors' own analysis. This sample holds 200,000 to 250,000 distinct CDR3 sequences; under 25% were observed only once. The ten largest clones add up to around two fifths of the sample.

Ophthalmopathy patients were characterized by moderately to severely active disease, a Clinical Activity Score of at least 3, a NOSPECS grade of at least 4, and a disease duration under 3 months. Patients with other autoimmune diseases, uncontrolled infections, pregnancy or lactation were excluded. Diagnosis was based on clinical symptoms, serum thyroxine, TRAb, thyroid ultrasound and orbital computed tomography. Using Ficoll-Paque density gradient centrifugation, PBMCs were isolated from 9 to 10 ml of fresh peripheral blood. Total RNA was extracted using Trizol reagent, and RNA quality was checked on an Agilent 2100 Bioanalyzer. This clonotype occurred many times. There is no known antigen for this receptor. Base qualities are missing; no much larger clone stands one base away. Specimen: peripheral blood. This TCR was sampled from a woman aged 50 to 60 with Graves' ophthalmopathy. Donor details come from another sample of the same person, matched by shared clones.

Read as DNA, the sequence is TGTGCCAGCAGCCAAATCATCGATAATTCACCCCTCCACTTT. Its protein is CASSQIIDNSPLHF. The chain uses TRBV7-9 and TRBJ1-6; there is no confident call for the D gene. The CDR3 starts with the cysteine, ends with the phenylalanine, and has 14 residues. Kept here is only the CDR3 DNA, which spans 42 bases and is read in frame from base 1. Sequences SEHNR (CDR1) and FQNEAQ (CDR2) are obtained from the germline V gene (reference sequence). The trim is 5 bases for V and 5 bases for J, with a gap of 10 bases between the germline ends.